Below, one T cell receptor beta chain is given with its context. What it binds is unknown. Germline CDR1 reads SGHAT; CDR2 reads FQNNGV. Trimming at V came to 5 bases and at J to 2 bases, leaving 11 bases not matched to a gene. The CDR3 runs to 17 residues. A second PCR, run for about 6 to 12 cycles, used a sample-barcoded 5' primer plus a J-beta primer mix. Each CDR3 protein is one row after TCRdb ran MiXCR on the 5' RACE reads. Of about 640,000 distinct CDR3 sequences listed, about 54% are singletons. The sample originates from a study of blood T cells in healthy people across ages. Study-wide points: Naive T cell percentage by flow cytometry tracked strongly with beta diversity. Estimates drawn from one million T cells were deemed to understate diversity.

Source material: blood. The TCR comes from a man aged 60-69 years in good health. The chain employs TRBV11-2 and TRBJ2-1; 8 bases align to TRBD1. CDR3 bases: TGTGCCAGCAGCCCATCGACAGGGGTCAGCGCCTACAATGAGCAGTTCTTC. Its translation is CASSPSTGVSAYNEQFF.